These T cell receptor beta chains were read from a single sample in a study of cytomegalovirus exposure and HLA in healthy donors. The table came from immunoSEQ multiplex PCR; TCRdb's copy has only in-frame clones and leaves some out. The sample includes over 100,000 clones, over 75% of them seen just once. Sequencing was performed on PBMCs. The receptor set was obtained from a young woman in good health and CMV-seropositive. CDR3s include the opening cysteine and the closing phenylalanine or tryptophan. The D gene is left open where the match is weak. Clone size is stated in some rows and not others, as once, few, many or a class when expanded.

clone size	V gene	D gene	J gene	CDR3 protein	CDR3 DNA
once	TRBV30	-	TRBJ1-1	CAWSGRGNTEAFF	TGTGCCTGGAGTGGACGGGGAAACACTGAAGCTTTCTTT
-	TRBV13	TRBD1	TRBJ1-2	CASSLTGNYGYTF	TGTGCCAGCAGCTTGACAGGGAACTATGGCTACACCTTC
once	TRBV7-3	TRBD1	TRBJ2-3	CASSLASTGITDTQYF	TGTGCCAGCAGCTTAGCCTCGACAGGGATCACAGATACGCAGTATTTT
-	TRBV5-6	-	TRBJ1-1	CASSLHQNTEAFF	TGTGCCAGCAGCTTGCATCAGAACACTGAAGCTTTCTTT
-	TRBV7-8	-	TRBJ1-2	CASGLGKGQRGYTF	TGTGCCAGCGGCCTTGGGAAGGGGCAGCGTGGCTACACCTTC
-	TRBV5-1	TRBD1	TRBJ2-7	CASSWDSLPYEQYF	TGCGCCAGCAGCTGGGACAGCCTCCCCTACGAGCAGTACTTC
-	TRBV7-9	-	TRBJ1-2	CASSPTGGYTF	TGTGCCAGCAGCCCTACAGGAGGCTACACCTTC
-	TRBV5-6	-	TRBJ1-4	CASSLDRATNEKLFF	TGTGCCAGCAGCTTGGATCGGGCAACTAATGAAAAACTGTTTTTT
-	TRBV5-4	-	TRBJ1-2	CASSLNRALVVSDNRGYTF	TGTGCCAGCAGCCTGAATAGGGCCCTGGTGGTCTCGGACAATAGGGGCTACACCTTC
-	TRBV5-1	-	TRBJ1-3	CASSLTASSGNTIYF	TGCGCCAGCAGCTTGACAGCAAGCTCTGGAAACACCATATATTTT
few	TRBV6-5	-	TRBJ2-5	CASSYSPGAQETQYF	TGTGCCAGCAGTTACTCCCCAGGGGCGCAGGAGACCCAGTACTTC
once	TRBV4-1	-	TRBJ2-3	CASSQDGLTDTQYF	TGCGCCAGCAGCCAAGATGGGCTAACAGATACGCAGTATTTT
-	TRBV30	TRBD1	TRBJ1-5	CAWSKDRADEPQHF	TGTGCCTGGAGTAAGGACAGGGCCGATGAACCCCAGCATTTT
-	TRBV7-9	TRBD1	TRBJ1-1	CASSWTGLTEAFF	TGTGCCAGCAGCTGGACAGGGCTGACTGAAGCTTTCTTT
-	TRBV19	TRBD1	TRBJ1-5	CASSMTGGNQPQHF	TGTGCCAGTAGTATGACAGGGGGCAATCAGCCCCAGCATTTT
-	TRBV9	TRBD2	TRBJ2-2	CASSETSGRGGELFF	TGTGCCAGCAGCGAGACTAGCGGGAGGGGGGGGGAGCTGTTTTTT
-	TRBV5-1	TRBD1	TRBJ2-7	CASSFTGQGYEQYF	TGCGCCAGCAGCTTTACGGGACAGGGGTACGAGCAGTACTTC
-	TRBV5-1	-	TRBJ2-7	CASSHPGLPYEQYF	TGCGCCAGCAGCCACCCGGGACTCCCCTACGAGCAGTACTTC
once	TRBV6-1	-	TRBJ2-7	CASNLRGEHEQYF	TGTGCCAGCAACCTCAGGGGTGAGCACGAGCAGTACTTC
-	TRBV27	-	TRBJ1-5	CASGRARGGNQPQHF	TGTGCCAGCGGACGGGCCAGGGGCGGCAATCAGCCCCAGCATTTT
once	TRBV15	TRBD1	TRBJ2-7	CATSSGTGLFNEQYF	TGTGCCACCAGCAGTGGGACAGGGTTGTTCAACGAGCAGTACTTC
-	TRBV25-1	-	TRBJ1-2	CASSLTGSPGGGYTF	TGTGCCAGCAGCCTCACCGGGTCCCCCGGGGGAGGCTACACCTTC
-	TRBV7-9	TRBD2	TRBJ2-1	CASSYDRPPLAGTYNEQFF	TGTGCCAGCAGTTACGACAGGCCCCCACTAGCGGGAACATACAATGAGCAGTTCTTC
-	TRBV15	-	TRBJ1-1	CATSRDSGATEAFF	TGTGCCACCAGCAGGGACTCAGGGGCCACTGAAGCTTTCTTT
-	TRBV7-2	-	TRBJ1-2	CASSLSAAREGIYGYTF	TGTGCCAGCAGCTTATCCGCGGCCAGGGAGGGTATATATGGCTACACCTTC
-	TRBV5-6	-	TRBJ2-1	CASSERLVSYNEQFF	TGTGCCAGCAGCGAACGACTAGTATCCTACAATGAGCAGTTCTTC
-	TRBV5-1	-	TRBJ1-6	CASSLGRGSGSPLHF	TGCGCCAGCAGCTTGGGAAGGGGGTCCGGATCACCCCTCCACTTT
-	TRBV7-8	TRBD2	TRBJ2-5	CASSLGLAGVGWVAETQYF	TGTGCCAGCAGCTTAGGACTAGCGGGGGTAGGGTGGGTTGCAGAGACCCAGTACTTC
-	TRBV18	-	TRBJ2-7	CASSRRDASYEQYF	TGTGCCAGCTCACGGAGGGACGCAAGCTACGAGCAGTACTTC
few	TRBV25-1	-	TRBJ1-1	CASSGEPPRAFF	TGTGCCAGCAGTGGCGAACCGCCGCGAGCTTTCTTT
-	TRBV7-2	-	TRBJ2-5	CASSPTRQETQYF	TGTGCCAGCAGCCCAACACGCCAAGAGACCCAGTACTTC
-	TRBV4-2	TRBD2	TRBJ2-7	CASSQDTSGGYYEQYF	TGTGCCAGCAGCCAAGATACGAGCGGGGGGTACTACGAGCAGTACTTC
-	TRBV5-4	-	TRBJ2-5	CASSQPGETQYF	TGTGCCAGCAGCCAACCGGGGGAGACCCAGTACTTC
-	TRBV6-1	TRBD1	TRBJ2-1	CASSEWGQGMNEQFF	TGTGCCAGCAGTGAATGGGGACAGGGTATGAATGAGCAGTTCTTC
-	TRBV18	TRBD2	TRBJ2-7	CASSPAGAQLYEQYF	TGTGCCAGCTCACCAGCGGGAGCCCAACTCTACGAGCAGTACTTC
-	TRBV25-1	TRBD1	TRBJ1-1	CASSGQGWNTEAFF	TGTGCCAGCAGTGGACAGGGTTGGAACACTGAAGCTTTCTTT
-	TRBV2	-	TRBJ1-1	CASKGGPWDTEAFF	TGTGCCAGCAAAGGAGGACCTTGGGACACTGAAGCTTTCTTT
-	TRBV5-1	TRBD1	TRBJ2-1	CASSSLKRGLEQFF	TGCGCCAGCAGCTCCCTAAAAAGGGGGCTCGAGCAGTTCTTC
-	TRBV10-3	TRBD2	TRBJ2-3	CAIGQLARSTDTQYF	TGTGCCATCGGGCAACTAGCGCGAAGCACAGATACGCAGTATTTT
-	TRBV2	TRBD2	TRBJ2-1	CASSEGFAGVYNEQFF	TGTGCCAGCAGTGAAGGGTTTGCGGGGGTCTACAATGAGCAGTTCTTC
-	TRBV4-1	-	TRBJ1-1	CASSQDSVFDLNTEAFF	TGCGCCAGCAGCCAAGATAGCGTCTTTGACCTGAACACTGAAGCTTTCTTT
-	TRBV5-6	-	TRBJ1-5	CASSFLNQPQHF	TGTGCCAGCAGCTTCCTAAATCAGCCCCAGCATTTT
-	TRBV7-8	TRBD2	TRBJ2-1	CASSLGAGGRYEQFF	TGTGCCAGCAGCTTAGGAGCGGGAGGGCGATATGAGCAGTTCTTC
-	TRBV4-2	-	TRBJ1-3	CASSPSAGLHNSGNTIYF	TGTGCCAGCAGCCCCAGCGCGGGACTCCATAACTCTGGAAACACCATATATTTT
-	TRBV19	TRBD2	TRBJ2-1	CASSWGLAGEQFF	TGTGCCAGTAGTTGGGGACTAGCCGGTGAGCAGTTCTTC
-	TRBV11-2	-	TRBJ1-2	CASSLGAKSNGYTF	TGTGCCAGCAGCTTAGGAGCGAAGTCAAATGGCTACACCTTC
-	TRBV5-1	TRBD1	TRBJ2-3	CASRGQPSTDTQYF	TGCGCCAGCAGGGGACAGCCTAGCACAGATACGCAGTATTTT
once	TRBV28	TRBD2	TRBJ2-1	CASSLGRLNAGTSGILSSYNEQFF	TGTGCCAGCAGTTTGGGCAGGCTAAACGCCGGGACTAGCGGAATTTTGAGCTCCTACAATGAGCAGTTCTTC
-	TRBV29-1	TRBD2	TRBJ2-1	CSVVKAGGYNEQFF	TGCAGCGTTGTCAAGGCCGGGGGGTACAATGAGCAGTTCTTC
-	TRBV5-1	-	TRBJ1-4	CASSLVGGSTNEKLFF	TGCGCCAGCAGCTTGGTGGGGGGTTCAACTAATGAAAAACTGTTTTTT
-	TRBV2	-	TRBJ1-1	CASRFDLRTEAFF	TGTGCCAGCAGATTCGACTTGAGGACTGAAGCTTTCTTT
-	TRBV30	-	TRBJ2-1	CAWSDSYNEQFF	TGTGCCTGGAGTGACAGCTACAATGAGCAGTTCTTC
-	TRBV29-1	-	TRBJ1-1	CSVAPDKAFF	TGCAGCGTTGCTCCGGACAAGGCTTTCTTT
-	TRBV5-4	-	TRBJ2-7	CASSFPSRGPYEQYF	TGTGCCAGCAGCTTCCCTAGCCGAGGCCCCTACGAGCAGTACTTC
-	TRBV9	TRBD2	TRBJ2-2	CASSPLAGGTTGELFF	TGTGCCAGCAGCCCTTTAGCGGGAGGGACCACCGGGGAGCTGTTTTTT